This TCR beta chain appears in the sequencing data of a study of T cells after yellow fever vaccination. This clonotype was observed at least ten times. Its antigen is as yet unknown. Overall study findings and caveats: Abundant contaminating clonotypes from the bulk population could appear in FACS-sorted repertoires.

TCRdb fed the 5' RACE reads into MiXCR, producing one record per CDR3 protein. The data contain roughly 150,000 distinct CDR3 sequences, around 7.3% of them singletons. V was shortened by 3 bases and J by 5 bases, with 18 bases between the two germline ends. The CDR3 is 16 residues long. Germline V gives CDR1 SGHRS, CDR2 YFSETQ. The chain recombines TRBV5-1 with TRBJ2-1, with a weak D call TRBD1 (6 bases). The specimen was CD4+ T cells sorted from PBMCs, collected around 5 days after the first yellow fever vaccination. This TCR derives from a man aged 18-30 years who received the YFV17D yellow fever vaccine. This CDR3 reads CASSSQTGYSDNEQFF. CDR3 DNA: TGCGCCAGCAGCTCCCAAACAGGGTACTCGGACAATGAGCAGTTCTTC. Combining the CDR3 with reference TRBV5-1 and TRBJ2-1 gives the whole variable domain KAGVTQTPRYLIKTRGQQVTLSCSPISGHRSVSWYQQTPGQGLQFLFEYFSETQRNKGNFPGRFSGRQFSNSRSEMNVSTLELGDSALYLCASSSQTGYSDNEQFFGPGTRLTVL.